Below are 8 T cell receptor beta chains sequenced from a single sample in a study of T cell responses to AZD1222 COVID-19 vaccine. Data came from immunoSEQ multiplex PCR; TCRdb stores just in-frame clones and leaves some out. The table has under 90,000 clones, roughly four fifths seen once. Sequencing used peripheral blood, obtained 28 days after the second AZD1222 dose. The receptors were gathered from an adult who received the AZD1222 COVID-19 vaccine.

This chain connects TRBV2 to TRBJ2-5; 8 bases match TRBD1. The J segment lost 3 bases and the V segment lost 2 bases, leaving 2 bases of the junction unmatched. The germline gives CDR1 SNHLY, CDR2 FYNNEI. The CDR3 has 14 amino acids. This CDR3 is CASSERTGKETQYF. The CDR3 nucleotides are TGTGCCAGCAGTGAACGGACAGGGAAAGAGACCCAGTACTTC.

The CDR3 DNA reads TGTGCCAGCAGTACCCAGTTAATAGGGCACTATGGCTACACCTTC. Protein product: CASSTQLIGHYGYTF. The V call is TRBV28, the J call TRBJ1-2; D is undetermined. The germline V and J ends were trimmed by 5 bases and 3 bases, with 16 bases remaining between them. Germline V lookup: CDR1 MDHEN, CDR2 SYDVKM. CDR3 size: 15 residues.

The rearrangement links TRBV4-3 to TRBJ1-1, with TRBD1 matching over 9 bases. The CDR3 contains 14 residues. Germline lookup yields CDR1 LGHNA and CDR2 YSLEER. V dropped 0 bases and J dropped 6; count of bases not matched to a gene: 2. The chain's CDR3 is CASSQEQGASEAFF. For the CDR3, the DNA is TGCGCCAGCAGCCAAGAACAGGGGGCCTCTGAAGCTTTCTTT.

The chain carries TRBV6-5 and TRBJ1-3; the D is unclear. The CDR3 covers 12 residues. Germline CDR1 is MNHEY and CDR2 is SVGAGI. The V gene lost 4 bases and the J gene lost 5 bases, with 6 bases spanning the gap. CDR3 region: CASSSTRNTIYF. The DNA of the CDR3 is TGTGCCAGCAGTTCAACCAGAAACACCATATATTTT.

The DNA for the CDR3 is TGTGCCAGCAGCCAACTAGGGACAGGGGGCCCCTACGGTGGAAACACCATATATTTT. It specifies CASSQLGTGGPYGGNTIYF. The rearrangement links TRBV3-1 (or the pseudogene TRBV3-2) to TRBJ1-3; 12 nucleotides match TRBD1. The germline gives CDR1 LGHDT, CDR2 YNNKEL (reference sequence). V was clipped by 2 bases and J by 3 bases; unmatched bases: 11. This CDR3 is 19 amino acids long.

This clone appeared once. CDR3 amino acids: CASTALAGVRTDTQYF. The CDR3 region has the DNA TGTGCCAGTACGGCGCTGGCGGGAGTGCGCACAGATACGCAGTATTTT. The rearrangement links TRBV19 to TRBJ2-3; 7 nucleotides align to TRBD2. V lost 7 bases and J lost 1; bases outside the gene matches: 11. The CDR3 length is 16 residues. Germline V lookup: CDR1 LNHDA, CDR2 SQIVND (reference sequence).

The DNA for the CDR3 is TGCAGTAATCTACAGGGAAACAATGAGCAGTTCTTC. Protein sequence: CSNLQGNNEQFF. This chain uses TRBV29-1 with TRBJ2-1; TRBD1 might be the D (6 bases). From germline, CDR1 is SQVTM and CDR2 ANQGSEA. This CDR3 region has 12 residues.

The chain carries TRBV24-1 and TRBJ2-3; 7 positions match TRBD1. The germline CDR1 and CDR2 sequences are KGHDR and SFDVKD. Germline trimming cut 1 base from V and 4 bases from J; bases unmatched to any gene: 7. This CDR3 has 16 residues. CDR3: CATSDFGDRVPDTQYF. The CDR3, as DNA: TGTGCCACCAGTGATTTCGGCGACAGGGTCCCAGATACGCAGTATTTT.